The rows below give T cell receptor beta chains drawn from one sample of a study of blood T cell repertoires in COVID-19. Produced via immunoSEQ multiplex PCR; TCRdb's table is partial and in-frame only. This table has over 200,000 clones, 70% to 90% appearing once. The material sequenced was peripheral blood. The source is a woman aged 40 to 55 with acute or convalescent COVID-19. CDR3s include the opening cysteine and the closing phenylalanine or tryptophan. The D gene is left open where the match is weak. Some rows have no size entry. The others give once, few or many, or a class for an expanded clone.

j_gene: TRBJ1-5; abundance: .; v_gene: TRBV29-1; d_gene: TRBD1; CDR3nt: TGCAGCGTTAAGGCAGGGGGAACGGGCAATCAGCCCCAGCATTTT; CDR3aa: CSVKAGGTGNQPQHF
j_gene: TRBJ1-3; abundance: .; v_gene: TRBV7-9; d_gene: TRBD1; CDR3nt: TGTGCCAGCAGCCCGCAGGGGGCAACTGGAAACACCATATATTTT; CDR3aa: CASSPQGATGNTIYF
j_gene: TRBJ2-3; abundance: .; v_gene: TRBV21-1; d_gene: .; CDR3nt: TGTGCCAGCAGCAAAGCTTCCCTAGCGGGGGGTGCAGATACGCAGTATTTT; CDR3aa: CASSKASLAGGADTQYF
j_gene: TRBJ1-5; abundance: .; v_gene: TRBV6-1; d_gene: TRBD1; CDR3nt: TGTGCCAGCAGTGAAAGGGACAGAAAACCCTCGGGTCAGCCCCAGCATTTT; CDR3aa: CASSERDRKPSGQPQHF
j_gene: TRBJ1-5; abundance: .; v_gene: TRBV7-8; d_gene: TRBD1; CDR3nt: TGTGCCAGCAGCCCACGGACAGGGAACGATCAGCCCCAGCATTTT; CDR3aa: CASSPRTGNDQPQHF
j_gene: TRBJ1-4; abundance: few; v_gene: TRBV9; d_gene: .; CDR3nt: TGTGCCAGCAGCGTACGTGCGGGGGCGACTGAAAAACTGTTTTTT; CDR3aa: CASSVRAGATEKLFF
j_gene: TRBJ1-2; abundance: .; v_gene: TRBV2; d_gene: TRBD1; CDR3nt: TGTGCCAGCAGGCCTCCAGGGGGACGGAATGGCTACACCTTC; CDR3aa: CASRPPGGRNGYTF
j_gene: TRBJ1-1; abundance: .; v_gene: TRBV6-6; d_gene: TRBD1; CDR3nt: TGTGCCAGCAGCAAACACGACAGGGGCGACACTGAAGCTTTCTTT; CDR3aa: CASSKHDRGDTEAFF
j_gene: TRBJ2-1; abundance: .; v_gene: TRBV24-1; d_gene: TRBD2; CDR3nt: TGTGCCACCAGTGATTCGCGGGGGACTAGTTCTAATGAGCAGTTCTTC; CDR3aa: CATSDSRGTSSNEQFF
j_gene: TRBJ1-1; abundance: .; v_gene: TRBV7-8; d_gene: .; CDR3nt: TGTGCCAGCAGCCTGGACAGTAACAACCCGTCTAACACTGAAGCTTTCTTT; CDR3aa: CASSLDSNNPSNTEAFF
j_gene: TRBJ2-3; abundance: .; v_gene: TRBV6-6; d_gene: TRBD2; CDR3nt: TGTGCCAGCAGTTACGGACAGCGGGGGACCCGGGATACGCAGTATTTT; CDR3aa: CASSYGQRGTRDTQYF
j_gene: TRBJ2-5; abundance: .; v_gene: TRBV11-1; d_gene: .; CDR3nt: TGTGCCAGCAGCCCTGGTCGGGGTTCTCTCCGGGAGACCCAGTACTTC; CDR3aa: CASSPGRGSLRETQYF
j_gene: TRBJ1-2; abundance: .; v_gene: TRBV19; d_gene: TRBD1; CDR3nt: TGTGCCAGTAGCCAGACAGGGACTAACTATGGCTACACCTTC; CDR3aa: CASSQTGTNYGYTF
j_gene: TRBJ1-4; abundance: .; v_gene: TRBV21-1; d_gene: .; CDR3nt: TGTGCCAGCAGCAAAGCAAGGCGGCCCGTTAGTGCAACTAATGAAAAACTGTTTTTT; CDR3aa: CASSKARRPVSATNEKLFF
j_gene: TRBJ1-5; abundance: .; v_gene: TRBV27; d_gene: .; CDR3nt: TGTGCCAGCAGTTTAGCAGGGGTAGGGAGCAATCAGCCCCAGCATTTT; CDR3aa: CASSLAGVGSNQPQHF
j_gene: TRBJ1-2; abundance: .; v_gene: TRBV2; d_gene: .; CDR3nt: TGTGCCAGCAGTGATCAGGGGCGAGGCTACACCTTC; CDR3aa: CASSDQGRGYTF
j_gene: TRBJ1-2; abundance: .; v_gene: TRBV19; d_gene: TRBD1; CDR3nt: TGTGCCAGTAGTATAGGGGACAGCTACTATGGCTACACCTTC; CDR3aa: CASSIGDSYYGYTF
j_gene: TRBJ1-2; abundance: .; v_gene: TRBV15; d_gene: TRBD1; CDR3nt: TGTGCCACCAGCAGAGATTTGGGACAGGGGGGGAATGGCTACACCTTC; CDR3aa: CATSRDLGQGGNGYTF
j_gene: TRBJ2-3; abundance: .; v_gene: TRBV7-9; d_gene: .; CDR3nt: TGTGCCAGCAGCTTAGTTGGGAGTAACACAGATACGCAGTATTTT; CDR3aa: CASSLVGSNTDTQYF
j_gene: TRBJ2-1; abundance: .; v_gene: TRBV7-3; d_gene: .; CDR3nt: TGTGCCAGCAGCAAAGTAGGGGGGGACTACAATGAGCAGTTCTTC; CDR3aa: CASSKVGGDYNEQFF
j_gene: TRBJ1-2; abundance: few; v_gene: TRBV9; d_gene: .; CDR3nt: TGTGCCAGCAGCGGGGTAAGGACAGTTTCCCAAGGCAGATATGGCTACACCTTC; CDR3aa: CASSGVRTVSQGRYGYTF
j_gene: TRBJ1-5; abundance: .; v_gene: TRBV24-1; d_gene: .; CDR3nt: TGTGCCACCAGTGAGCAGGGCGGCAATCAGCCCCAGCATTTT; CDR3aa: CATSEQGGNQPQHF
j_gene: TRBJ2-6; abundance: .; v_gene: TRBV10-3; d_gene: .; CDR3nt: TGTGCCGTACTACCGGACTCTGGGGCCAACGTCCTGACTTTC; CDR3aa: CAVLPDSGANVLTF
j_gene: TRBJ1-1; abundance: .; v_gene: TRBV30; d_gene: .; CDR3nt: TGTGCCTGGAGTGTCCCCAGGGTGAACACTGAAGCTTTCTTT; CDR3aa: CAWSVPRVNTEAFF
j_gene: TRBJ1-6; abundance: .; v_gene: TRBV4-1; d_gene: TRBD1; CDR3nt: TGCGCCAGCAGCCAGGACAGGGGATCACCCCTCCACTTT; CDR3aa: CASSQDRGSPLHF
j_gene: TRBJ1-2; abundance: .; v_gene: TRBV27; d_gene: TRBD1; CDR3nt: TGTGCCAGCAGTTTATTTAACAGGGGCGGGCCGGGAGGCTACACCTTC; CDR3aa: CASSLFNRGGPGGYTF
j_gene: TRBJ1-1; abundance: .; v_gene: TRBV7-9; d_gene: .; CDR3nt: TGTGCCAGCAGATTGACAGGATACGATGAAGCTTTCTTT; CDR3aa: CASRLTGYDEAFF
j_gene: TRBJ2-2; abundance: .; v_gene: TRBV5-4; d_gene: .; CDR3nt: TGTGCCAGCAGCTTTAAAACGGGACACCTCAACACCGGGGAGCTGTTTTTT; CDR3aa: CASSFKTGHLNTGELFF
j_gene: TRBJ1-1; abundance: .; v_gene: TRBV6-5; d_gene: .; CDR3nt: TGTGCCAGCAACACACCGGCGGCTGAAGCTTTCTTT; CDR3aa: CASNTPAAEAFF
j_gene: TRBJ2-3; abundance: .; v_gene: TRBV5-1; d_gene: TRBD2; CDR3nt: TGCGCCAGCAGCATGATTAGCGGGGGGGCCTTGGATACGCAGTATTTT; CDR3aa: CASSMISGGALDTQYF
j_gene: TRBJ1-1; abundance: .; v_gene: TRBV11-2; d_gene: TRBD1; CDR3nt: TGTGCCAGCACCCGTCGAGCTTACAGGGGTGAGGTGAACACTGAAGCTTTCTTT; CDR3aa: CASTRRAYRGEVNTEAFF
j_gene: TRBJ1-6; abundance: .; v_gene: TRBV9; d_gene: .; CDR3nt: TGTGCCAGCAGCGTAGAGGCAGGGGAATCAAATTCACCCCTCCACTTT; CDR3aa: CASSVEAGESNSPLHF
j_gene: TRBJ2-5; abundance: .; v_gene: TRBV30; d_gene: TRBD2; CDR3nt: TGTGCCTGGAGTTCCCAGCGGGGGACCGGCGAGACCCAGTACTTC; CDR3aa: CAWSSQRGTGETQYF
j_gene: TRBJ1-4; abundance: .; v_gene: TRBV5-1; d_gene: TRBD1; CDR3nt: TGCGCCAGCAGCCAGTATAGGGGGCCGGCGGAAAAACTGTTTTTT; CDR3aa: CASSQYRGPAEKLFF
j_gene: TRBJ1-1; abundance: .; v_gene: TRBV11-2; d_gene: .; CDR3nt: TGTGCCAGCAGCTTAGATATCTGGGGAAACCCGAGGAGGACTGAAGCTTTCTTT; CDR3aa: CASSLDIWGNPRRTEAFF
j_gene: TRBJ1-1; abundance: .; v_gene: TRBV9; d_gene: .; CDR3nt: TGTGCCAGCAGCTCCCGGGGGGGTAGCACTGAAGCTTTCTTT; CDR3aa: CASSSRGGSTEAFF
j_gene: TRBJ1-1; abundance: .; v_gene: TRBV25-1; d_gene: .; CDR3nt: TGTGCCAGCAGTCAAGGGGTATCCTGGGGGGACACTGAAGCTTTCTTT; CDR3aa: CASSQGVSWGDTEAFF
j_gene: TRBJ1-1; abundance: .; v_gene: TRBV24-1; d_gene: TRBD1; CDR3nt: TGTGCCACCAGGGACGGACAGGGGAACACTGAAGCTTTCTTT; CDR3aa: CATRDGQGNTEAFF
j_gene: TRBJ1-1; abundance: .; v_gene: TRBV7-6; d_gene: .; CDR3nt: TGTGCCAGCAGCTTACAGCCTGCAGGGAACACTGAAGCTTTCTTT; CDR3aa: CASSLQPAGNTEAFF
j_gene: TRBJ2-1; abundance: .; v_gene: TRBV14; d_gene: .; CDR3nt: TGTGCCAGCAGCCACGAGGGGGTTGAGCAGTTCTTC; CDR3aa: CASSHEGVEQFF
j_gene: TRBJ1-1; abundance: .; v_gene: TRBV18; d_gene: .; CDR3nt: TGTGCCAGCTCACCGACGACAGTGAGACTAGGGACTGAAGCTTTCTTT; CDR3aa: CASSPTTVRLGTEAFF
j_gene: TRBJ2-2; abundance: .; v_gene: TRBV11-2; d_gene: TRBD1; CDR3nt: TGTGCCAGCAGCTTGGGGACAGGGGGCGGCGGGGAGCTGTTTTTT; CDR3aa: CASSLGTGGGGELFF
j_gene: TRBJ2-5; abundance: .; v_gene: TRBV5-1; d_gene: TRBD1; CDR3nt: TGCGCCAGCAGCAGGGGACAGGGGAACGACCAAGAGACCCAGTACTTC; CDR3aa: CASSRGQGNDQETQYF
j_gene: TRBJ1-5; abundance: .; v_gene: TRBV7-9; d_gene: .; CDR3nt: TGTGCCAGCAGCTTAGCAGGGGAACAGCCCCAGCATTTT; CDR3aa: CASSLAGEQPQHF
j_gene: TRBJ1-2; abundance: .; v_gene: TRBV6-5; d_gene: TRBD1; CDR3nt: TGTGCCAGCGGGGGGATGGGACAGTTCTATGGCTACACCTTC; CDR3aa: CASGGMGQFYGYTF
j_gene: TRBJ1-2; abundance: .; v_gene: TRBV5-8; d_gene: .; CDR3nt: TGTGCCAGCAGCTTCCCCAGGACCATGGGACATGGATATGGCTACACCTTC; CDR3aa: CASSFPRTMGHGYGYTF
j_gene: TRBJ2-5; abundance: .; v_gene: TRBV29-1; d_gene: TRBD2; CDR3nt: TGCAGCGTTGAGTGGCGGGGGGGCCAAGAGACCCAGTACTTC; CDR3aa: CSVEWRGGQETQYF
j_gene: TRBJ1-1; abundance: once; v_gene: TRBV9; d_gene: TRBD1; CDR3nt: TGTGCCAGCAGCCCTCAGGGACAGGCTACTGAAGCTTTCTTT; CDR3aa: CASSPQGQATEAFF
j_gene: TRBJ2-1; abundance: .; v_gene: TRBV5-4; d_gene: .; CDR3nt: TGTGCCAGCAGCCGGGGACTCACTCGCGACAATGAGCAGTTCTTC; CDR3aa: CASSRGLTRDNEQFF
j_gene: TRBJ1-2; abundance: .; v_gene: TRBV29-1; d_gene: TRBD1; CDR3nt: TGCAGCGCCTCCACAGGGGACTATGGCTACACCTTC; CDR3aa: CSASTGDYGYTF
j_gene: TRBJ2-3; abundance: .; v_gene: TRBV11-2; d_gene: TRBD2; CDR3nt: TGTGCCAGCAGAAGACTAGCGGGGGGGCTGACAGATACGCAGTATTTT; CDR3aa: CASRRLAGGLTDTQYF
j_gene: TRBJ2-3; abundance: .; v_gene: TRBV11-2; d_gene: .; CDR3nt: TGTGCCAGCAGCCCCCAGGGGCTAGTAACAGATACGCAGTATTTT; CDR3aa: CASSPQGLVTDTQYF
j_gene: TRBJ1-3; abundance: .; v_gene: TRBV3-1/TRBV3-2; d_gene: .; CDR3nt: TGTGCCAGCAGCCCAACCGGGACACCTAACTCTGGAAACACCATATATTTT; CDR3aa: CASSPTGTPNSGNTIYF
j_gene: TRBJ1-1; abundance: .; v_gene: TRBV5-1; d_gene: .; CDR3nt: TGCGCCAGCAGTCGGTCTCAGCGGGGGGGCGTTCGTGACACTGAAGCTTTCTTT; CDR3aa: CASSRSQRGGVRDTEAFF